The rows below give T cell receptor beta chains drawn from one sample of a study of cytomegalovirus exposure and HLA in healthy donors. Sequencing used immunoSEQ multiplex PCR; TCRdb keeps in-frame clones, though not all of them. The table has 150,000 to 200,000 clones, approximately 80% seen once; the top ten hold 6.3%. Source material: PBMCs. Every receptor here comes from a male donor in good health and CMV-seropositive. The CDR3 runs from the conserved cysteine through the conserved F or W. Fields, in order: V gene, clone size, D gene, J gene, CDR3 protein, CDR3 DNA. D genes are given only for firm matches. Size values are once, few and many counts, or a class for expanded clones, and some rows have none.

V: TRBV30; size: .; D: .; J: TRBJ1-1; CDR3: CAWSVRGNTEAFF; DNA: TGTGCCTGGAGTGTACGAGGGAACACTGAAGCTTTCTTT
V: TRBV6-1; size: .; D: .; J: TRBJ2-5; CDR3: CASSGIADLETQYF; DNA: TGTGCCAGCAGTGGAATAGCGGATCTAGAGACCCAGTACTTC
V: TRBV5-1; size: .; D: TRBD1; J: TRBJ1-4; CDR3: CASSIPTGADEKLFF; DNA: TGCGCCAGCAGCATTCCAACAGGGGCGGATGAAAAACTGTTTTTT
V: TRBV6-5; size: .; D: .; J: TRBJ1-1; CDR3: CASSYNRAAVNTEAFF; DNA: TGTGCCAGCAGTTATAACAGGGCCGCGGTGAACACTGAAGCTTTCTTT
V: TRBV30; size: .; D: .; J: TRBJ1-1; CDR3: CAWSVISGHNTEAFF; DNA: TGTGCCTGGAGTGTCATATCGGGACACAACACTGAAGCTTTCTTT
V: TRBV9; size: .; D: TRBD2; J: TRBJ2-2; CDR3: CASSATRLAGGAGELFF; DNA: TGTGCCAGCAGCGCGACCAGACTAGCGGGAGGTGCCGGGGAGCTGTTTTTT
V: TRBV25-1; size: .; D: TRBD2; J: TRBJ2-3; CDR3: CASSELAGRTDTQYF; DNA: TGTGCCAGCAGTGAACTAGCGGGGCGCACAGATACGCAGTATTTT
V: TRBV11-2; size: .; D: .; J: TRBJ2-1; CDR3: CASSPSGPLYNEQFF; DNA: TGTGCCAGCAGCCCAAGCGGGCCATTGTACAATGAGCAGTTCTTC
V: TRBV4-3; size: .; D: .; J: TRBJ2-7; CDR3: CASSQERGRSHEQYF; DNA: TGCGCCAGCAGCCAAGAGAGGGGGAGAAGCCACGAGCAGTACTTC
V: TRBV27; size: .; D: .; J: TRBJ2-4; CDR3: CASKAPGGVKNIQYF; DNA: TGTGCCAGCAAGGCTCCCGGCGGGGTCAAAAACATTCAGTACTTC
V: TRBV14; size: once; D: .; J: TRBJ2-3; CDR3: CASSPSSKFAGTQLTDTQYF; DNA: TGTGCCAGCAGCCCATCCTCCAAGTTCGCCGGGACTCAACTCACAGATACGCAGTATTTT
V: TRBV7-9; size: .; D: .; J: TRBJ1-1; CDR3: CASSAVLAPNTEAFF; DNA: TGTGCCAGCAGCGCGGTCTTGGCACCTAACACTGAAGCTTTCTTT
V: TRBV30; size: .; D: TRBD2; J: TRBJ2-2; CDR3: CAWSVLREAGELFF; DNA: TGTGCCTGGAGTGTACTGCGGGAGGCCGGGGAGCTGTTTTTT
V: TRBV6-5; size: once; D: TRBD2; J: TRBJ2-5; CDR3: CASSPTGTRSETQYF; DNA: TGTGCCAGCAGTCCAACCGGGACTAGAAGCGAGACCCAGTACTTC
V: TRBV27; size: .; D: .; J: TRBJ1-1; CDR3: CASRSERGGTEAFF; DNA: TGTGCCAGCAGGTCGGAACGGGGGGGCACTGAAGCTTTCTTT
V: TRBV25-1; size: .; D: TRBD1; J: TRBJ2-5; CDR3: CASHRGTGGGTQYF; DNA: TGTGCCAGCCATCGAGGGACAGGTGGGGGGACCCAGTACTTC
V: TRBV5-1; size: .; D: .; J: TRBJ1-2; CDR3: CASSFASNYGYTF; DNA: TGCGCCAGCAGCTTTGCTAGCAACTATGGCTACACCTTC
V: TRBV30; size: .; D: .; J: TRBJ1-2; CDR3: CAWLSWAGFYGYTF; DNA: TGTGCCTGGCTATCGTGGGCAGGCTTCTATGGCTACACCTTC
V: TRBV27; size: .; D: .; J: TRBJ2-7; CDR3: CASSRTRGQAEQYF; DNA: TGTGCCAGCTCGAGAACTAGGGGACAAGCCGAGCAGTACTTC